The next 4 T cell receptor beta chains were all read from a single sample in a study of T cell responses to AZD1222 COVID-19 vaccine. The table came from immunoSEQ multiplex PCR; TCRdb's copy has only in-frame clones and leaves some out. The sample has approximately 170,000 clones, less than 95% seen once; the top ten hold 4.4%. Sequencing used peripheral blood, obtained on day 0 of AZD1222 vaccination. These receptors came from an adult in good health.

The chain links TRBV27 to TRBJ2-3, with D unclear. Germline values: CDR1 MNHEY, CDR2 SMNVEV (reference sequence). This CDR3 region has 14 residues. V was shortened by 4 bases and J by 0 bases, with 8 bases between the two germline ends. Here the CDR3 reads CASSSLASTDTQYF. The CDR3 bases are TGTGCCAGCAGTTCATTAGCTAGCACAGATACGCAGTATTTT.

This chain links TRBV7-9 with TRBJ1-2, with no clear D. With 0 bases removed from V and 5 bases from J, the gap between germline ends came to 10 bases. The CDR3 totals 14 residues. Germline CDR1 SEHNR, CDR2 FQNEAQ (reference sequence). In DNA form, the CDR3 reads TGTGCCAGCAGCTTAGCGGATCAGAGATATGGCTACACCTTC. It codes for CASSLADQRYGYTF. The variable domain in full, completed from reference TRBV7-9 and TRBJ1-2, reads DTGVSQNPRHKITKRGQNVTFRCDPISEHNRLYWYRQTLGQGPEFLTYFQNEAQLEKSRLLSDRFSAERPKGSFSTLEIQRTEQGDSAMYLCASSLADQRYGYTFGSGTRLTVV.

The chain is built from TRBV28 and TRBJ1-2; possible D gene TRBD1, 5 bases. The germline V gene encodes CDR1 MDHEN and CDR2 SYDVKM. V was shortened by 2 bases and J by 0 bases, with 13 bases between the two germline ends. The CDR3 runs to 16 residues. DNA for the CDR3: TGTGCCAGCAGTTTAAACGAGAGGGACGCTAACTATGGCTACACCTTC. Translation gives CASSLNERDANYGYTF.

The chain links TRBV24-1 to TRBJ2-2, with D tentatively TRBD2 (6 bases). CDR3 size: 15 residues. V lost 4 bases, J lost 4 bases, and 12 bases lay in between. The germline V gene encodes CDR1 KGHDR and CDR2 SFDVKD. Here the CDR3 reads CATSESGLFTGELFF. Here the CDR3 DNA reads TGTGCCACCAGTGAATCGGGACTGTTCACCGGGGAGCTGTTTTTT.